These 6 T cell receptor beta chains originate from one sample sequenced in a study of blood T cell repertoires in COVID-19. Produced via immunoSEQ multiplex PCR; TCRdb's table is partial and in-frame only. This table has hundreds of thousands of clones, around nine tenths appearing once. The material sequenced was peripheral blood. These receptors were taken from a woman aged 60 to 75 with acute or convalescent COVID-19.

This CDR3 reads CASSQDRRSHGYTF. CDR3 sequence (DNA): TGTGCCAGCAGCCAAGATCGTAGGAGTCATGGCTACACCTTC. The J gene is TRBJ1-2, the V gene TRBV3-1 (or the pseudogene TRBV3-2); unclear D gene. The CDR3 is 14 amino acids. CDR1 and CDR2 from the germline V gene are LGHDT and YNNKEL (reference sequence). V lost 0 bases to trimming and J lost 6 bases, with 11 bases between them.

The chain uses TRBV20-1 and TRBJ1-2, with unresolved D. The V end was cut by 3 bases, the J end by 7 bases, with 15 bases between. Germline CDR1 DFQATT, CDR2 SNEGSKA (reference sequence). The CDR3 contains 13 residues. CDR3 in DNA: TGCAGTGCTAGTGGGCTCGAATCGGGTGGCTACACCTTC. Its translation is CSASGLESGGYTF.

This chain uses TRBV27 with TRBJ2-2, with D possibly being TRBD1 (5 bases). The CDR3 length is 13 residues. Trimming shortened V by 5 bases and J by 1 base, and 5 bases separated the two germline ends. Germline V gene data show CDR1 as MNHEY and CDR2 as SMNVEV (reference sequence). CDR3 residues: CASSQGNTGELFF. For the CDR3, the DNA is TGTGCCAGCAGTCAGGGGAACACCGGGGAGCTGTTTTTT.

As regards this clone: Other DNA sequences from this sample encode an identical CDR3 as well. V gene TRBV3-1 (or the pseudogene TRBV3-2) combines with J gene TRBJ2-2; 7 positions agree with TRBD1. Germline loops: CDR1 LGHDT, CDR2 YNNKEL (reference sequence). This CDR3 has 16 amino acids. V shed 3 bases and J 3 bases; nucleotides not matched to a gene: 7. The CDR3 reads CASSQGKGGHTGELFF. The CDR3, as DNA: TGTGCCAGCAGCCAGGGGAAAGGGGGCCACACCGGGGAGCTGTTTTTT.

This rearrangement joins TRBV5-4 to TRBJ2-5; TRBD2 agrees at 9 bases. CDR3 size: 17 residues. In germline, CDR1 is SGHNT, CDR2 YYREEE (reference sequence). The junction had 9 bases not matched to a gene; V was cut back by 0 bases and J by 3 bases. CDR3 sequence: CASSLGRSGGSKETQYF. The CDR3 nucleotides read TGTGCCAGCAGCTTGGGGCGGAGCGGGGGGTCAAAAGAGACCCAGTACTTC.

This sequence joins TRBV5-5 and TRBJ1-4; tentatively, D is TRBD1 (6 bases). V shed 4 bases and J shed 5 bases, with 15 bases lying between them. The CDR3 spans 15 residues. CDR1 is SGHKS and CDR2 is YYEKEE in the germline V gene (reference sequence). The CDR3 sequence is CASSTGQLKNEKLFF. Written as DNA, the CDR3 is TGTGCCAGCAGCACTGGACAGTTGAAAAATGAAAAACTGTTTTTT.